The present T cell receptor beta chain was sequenced within a study of blood T cell repertoires in COVID-19. As handled by the study authors: How many nucleated cells were present was estimated from reference gene primer amplification. Only in-frame clones appear in the TCRdb table, and some are missing; sequencing was by immunoSEQ multiplex PCR. V, J and clone size derive from that table, while D and trimming were established from the DNA sequence. The sample includes tens of thousands of clones, 81% seen only once; the top ten take 16%. Germline V lookup: CDR1 SGHRS, CDR2 YFSETQ. V was clipped by 0 bases and J by 8 bases; unmatched bases: 12. The CDR3 runs to 17 residues.

The chain carries TRBV5-1 and TRBJ2-1; 9 bases are a match to TRBD2. Material for sequencing was peripheral blood. The clonotype was recovered from a woman in her sixties with acute or convalescent COVID-19. The CDR3 bases are TGCGCCAGCAGCTTGGATGGGTCCATAGCGGGGGTCTATGAGCAGTTCTTC. Translated: CASSLDGSIAGVYEQFF.